The T cell receptor beta chain described here comes from a study of cytomegalovirus exposure and HLA in healthy donors. Primers included in the PCR were 60 Vbeta and 13 Jbeta primers. The method was immunoSEQ multiplex PCR; TCRdb's version includes in-frame clones alone and lacks a portion of them. The profile shows 85,000 to 100,000 clones, 65% to 85% of them singletons. A few counts support this clone. What it binds is unknown. The study's findings and limits: Testing in vitro showed three CMV-associated chains specific for CMV antigens. Looking again later, the authors saw that most CMV-associated TCR beta chains seemed HLA-restricted.

V was clipped by 6 bases and J by 3 bases; unmatched bases: 4. The CDR3 spans 13 residues. Germline CDR1 and CDR2: ENHRY and SYGVKD. The receptor was isolated from a middle-aged man in good health and CMV-seronegative. The chain recombines TRBV10-3 with TRBJ1-1; 7 bases are a match to TRBD1. Sequencing was performed on PBMCs. The CDR3 DNA sequence: TGTGCCATCAGAGAAGACAGGGACACTGAAGCTTTCTTT. Protein: CAIREDRDTEAFF.